The next 24 T cell receptor beta chains were all read from a single sample in a study of CD8 T cells in ankylosing spondylitis. Study-wide results and limits: There was a TCR beta motif, made of several highly homologous variants, that appeared characteristic of ankylosing spondylitis blood.

No antigen has been identified for these receptors. TCRdb ran MiXCR on the 5' RACE reads and lists one entry per CDR3 protein. The table lists 700,000 to 850,000 distinct CDR3 sequences, about 11% of them singletons, with roughly 0.51% in the top ten. The sequencing input was blood, either unsorted or a sorted T cell fraction (not recorded which). The receptor source for this set is a male donor with ankylosing spondylitis.

The CDR3 reads CSASRPAGGYGYTF. CDR3 sequence (DNA): TGCAGTGCTAGTCGGCCGGCCGGGGGCTATGGCTACACCTTC. The chain has TRBV20-1 and TRBJ1-2; D might be TRBD1 (5 bases). Trimming took 3 bases from V and 4 from J, leaving 15 bases between them. CDR3 length: 14 residues. The V gene's germline CDR1 is DFQATT and CDR2 SNEGSKA (reference sequence).

CDR3 residues: CSVGPEPQHF. The CDR3 DNA reads TGCAGCGTTGGACCTGAGCCCCAGCATTTT. The chain has TRBV29-1 and TRBJ1-5; unclear D gene. V lost 4 bases to trimming and J lost 8 bases, with 6 bases between them. Per the germline V gene, CDR1 is SQVTM and CDR2 is ANQGSEA. This CDR3 region has 10 residues.

This chain uses TRBV20-1 with TRBJ1-1; tentatively, D is TRBD1 (5 bases). Germline V lookup: CDR1 DFQATT, CDR2 SNEGSKA (reference sequence). Trimming shortened V by 6 bases and J by 3 bases, and 17 bases separated the two germline ends. The CDR3 spans 14 residues. The CDR3 DNA sequence: TGCAGTGCCCCAGCGGGACTCAAGGACACTGAAGCTTTCTTT. This translates into CSAPAGLKDTEAFF.

The J gene is TRBJ1-1, the V gene TRBV20-1; D might be TRBD1 (5 bases). This CDR3 is 14 amino acids long. Germline CDR1 DFQATT, CDR2 SNEGSKA (reference sequence). Trimming removed 3 bases from V and 6 bases from J, with 17 bases in between. CDR3 loop: CSARGGTEFPEAFF. In DNA, the CDR3 is TGCAGTGCTAGGGGGGGGACTGAATTTCCTGAAGCTTTCTTT.

The V call is TRBV2, the J call TRBJ1-1; maybe TRBD1 (5 bases). V was clipped by 5 bases and J by 10 bases, with 17 bases between them. Germline CDR1 and CDR2: SNHLY and FYNNEI. The CDR3 has 13 amino acids. DNA for the CDR3: TGTGCCAGCAGTCTCGACGGGGGGGAGAGAGCTTTCTTT. Translated: CASSLDGGERAFF.

This clonotype was counted between two and nine times. The rearrangement uses TRBV6-1 and TRBJ2-3; D is perhaps TRBD2 (6 bases). The CDR3 totals 16 residues. Between the trimmed V and J ends, which lost 11 bases and 0 bases, there was a span of 21 bases. Germline V gene data show CDR1 as MNHNS and CDR2 as SASEGT. The CDR3 sequence is CAAPRLGEASTDTQYF. CDR3 DNA sequence: TGTGCCGCTCCACGCCTGGGGGAGGCGAGCACAGATACGCAGTATTTT.

The chain has TRBV18 and TRBJ2-7, with TRBD2 matching 13 bases. CDR1 is KGHSH and CDR2 is LQKENI in the germline V gene. This CDR3 comprises 18 residues. V lost 3 bases to trimming and J lost 0 bases; unmatched junction nucleotides: 8. In DNA form, the CDR3 reads TGTGCCAGCTCACCCAGGACTAGCGGGAGCCAAGCCTCCTACGAGCAGTACTTC. This codes for CASSPRTSGSQASYEQYF.

The V gene is TRBV4-3, the J gene TRBJ2-1; unclear D gene. Germline-derived CDR1 and CDR2 are LGHNA and YSLEER. The CDR3 has 14 amino acids. The V and J ends lost 1 base and 7 bases respectively, with 11 bases between them. The CDR3 DNA is TGCGCCAGCAGCCAAGCCCAGTGGGCGAATGAGCAGTTCTTC. Translated: CASSQAQWANEQFF.

This chain connects TRBV6-5 to TRBJ2-3; D not resolved. CDR1 is MNHEY, CDR2 SVGAGI, per germline. The CDR3 consists of 14 residues. The V and J ends lost 2 bases and 1 base respectively, with 7 bases between them. The CDR3 sequence is CASSYDVGTDTQYF. DNA of the CDR3: TGTGCCAGCAGTTACGACGTTGGCACAGATACGCAGTATTTT.

Remarks on this clonotype: Given the absence of the conserved phenylalanine or tryptophan at the CDR3 end, a read error is likely. This sequence joins TRBV20-1 and TRBJ2-7, with 9 bases matching TRBD2. V trimming: 5 bases; J trimming: 5 bases; junction bases outside the gene matches: 7. The CDR3 is 13 residues long. CDR1 and CDR2 from the germline V gene are DFQATT and SNEGSKA (reference sequence). The DNA for the CDR3 is TGCAGTGCTCCAGTCATAGCGGGGGACGAGCAGTACTGC. Encoded protein: CSAPVIAGDEQYC.

This clonotype was seen only a few times. V is TRBV24-1 and J is TRBJ2-3; TRBD2 is a possible D gene (5 bases). The length of the CDR3 is 15 residues. The germline V and J ends were trimmed by 3 bases and 6 bases, with 15 bases remaining between them. CDR1 is KGHDR and CDR2 is SFDVKD in the germline V gene. The CDR3 here is CATSDSLGPGDTQYF. The CDR3 bases are TGTGCCACCAGTGATAGTTTAGGGCCGGGGGATACGCAGTATTTT.

In this sample, this clonotype turned up many times. This chain uses TRBV5-1 with TRBJ2-3, with unresolved D. CDR3 length: 19 amino acids. The V end lost 0 bases, the J end lost 4 bases, and 24 bases lay between the germline ends. The germline gives CDR1 SGHRS, CDR2 YFSETQ. The CDR3 DNA is TGCGCCAGCAGCTTGGTCGGTGGTCGTACCCCAGCTGTGTCAGATACGCAGTATTTT. Amino acid sequence: CASSLVGGRTPAVSDTQYF.

V is TRBV5-1 and J is TRBJ2-5; no definite D call. The CDR3 length is 15 residues. The ends were cut back, 2 bases at V and 1 base at J, with 12 bases in the middle. CDR1 and CDR2 from the germline V gene are SGHRS and YFSETQ. In DNA form, the CDR3 reads TGCGCCAGCAGCTTCCGGAGACAAACCCAAGAGACCCAGTACTTC. This sequence encodes CASSFRRQTQETQYF.

The chain combines TRBV5-1 with TRBJ2-7, with a weak D call TRBD1 (6 bases). CDR3 size: 15 residues. V was shortened by 2 bases and J by 3 bases, with 15 bases between the two germline ends. The germline CDR1 and CDR2 sequences are SGHRS and YFSETQ. The CDR3 region is CASSLGGQSNYEQYF. The CDR3 nucleotides read TGCGCCAGCAGCTTAGGCGGACAGTCGAACTACGAGCAGTACTTC. Filled out from reference TRBV5-1 and TRBJ2-7, the complete variable domain reads KAGVTQTPRYLIKTRGQQVTLSCSPISGHRSVSWYQQTPGQGLQFLFEYFSETQRNKGNFPGRFSGRQFSNSRSEMNVSTLELGDSALYLCASSLGGQSNYEQYFGPGTRLTVT.

The genes are TRBV6-2 or TRBV6-3 and TRBJ2-1; D not certain. CDR1 and CDR2 (germline): MNHEY, SVGEGT. V shed 0 bases and J shed 4 bases, with 10 bases lying between them. The CDR3 sequence is 15 residues long. The CDR3 sequence is CASSYSRWYYNEQFF. The DNA of the CDR3 is TGTGCCAGCAGTTACTCGAGATGGTATTACAATGAGCAGTTCTTC.

The chain carries TRBV10-3 and TRBJ2-5; 10 positions match TRBD2. Germline V gene sequence: CDR1 ENHRY, CDR2 SYGVKD. V lost 10 bases, J lost 1 base, and 12 bases stayed unmatched. The CDR3 length is 16 residues. CDR3 sequence: CATMNPLAGVQETQYF. The CDR3 DNA is TGTGCCACCATGAACCCCCTAGCGGGAGTCCAAGAGACCCAGTACTTC.

This clonotype occurred many times. The rearrangement links TRBV6-1 to TRBJ2-7; D could derive from TRBD1 or TRBD2 (7 bases each). V was cut by 8 bases and J by 2 bases, with 16 bases left in between. Germline loops: CDR1 MNHNS, CDR2 SASEGT. This CDR3 contains 14 residues. This chain's CDR3 is CASGSGGGTYEQYF. The CDR3 region has the DNA TGTGCCAGCGGATCAGGGGGGGGGACCTACGAGCAGTACTTC.

Only one count was recorded for this clonotype. The chain carries TRBV4-2 and TRBJ2-1; TRBD2 matches 9 bases. The junction had 9 bases not matched to a gene; V was cut back by 2 bases and J by 4 bases. CDR3 length equals 17 residues. Germline V lookup: CDR1 LGHNA, CDR2 YNFKEQ. CDR3 sequence: CASSQQFASGVYNEQFF. CDR3 nucleotide sequence: TGTGCCAGCAGCCAACAATTCGCTAGCGGGGTGTACAATGAGCAGTTCTTC.

The chain has TRBV11-2 and TRBJ1-3; no clear D. The V end was cut by 0 bases, the J end by 0 bases, with 12 bases between. This CDR3 has 17 residues. CDR1 and CDR2 from the germline V gene are SGHAT and FQNNGV. The CDR3 spells CASSLERAVSSGNTIYF. CDR3 nucleotides: TGTGCCAGCAGCTTAGAACGGGCCGTGAGCTCTGGAAACACCATATATTTT.

This clonotype was found a few times. The chain carries TRBV6-5 and TRBJ1-5; D is unclear. CDR1 MNHEY and CDR2 SVGAGI come from the germline V gene. The CDR3 runs to 15 residues. Trimming took off 6 bases at V and 3 bases at J, with 15 bases between the two ends. DNA of the CDR3: TGTGCCAGCAGCTACCGCCGGGGTTACAATCAGCCCCAGCATTTT. Translation gives CASSYRRGYNQPQHF.

This clonotype appeared many times. This chain links TRBV20-1 with TRBJ2-5, with D unclear. Trimming left V 1 base short and J 5 bases short, with 11 bases between. This CDR3 comprises 13 residues. Germline V gene sequence: CDR1 DFQATT, CDR2 SNEGSKA (reference sequence). As DNA, the CDR3 is TGCAGTGCTAGAGTTGGCAGTGGGGAGACCCAGTACTTC. Translation: CSARVGSGETQYF.

This clonotype was seen at least ten times. J is TRBJ1-4 and V is TRBV5-1; D remains unclear. V was trimmed by 4 bases and J by 7 bases, leaving 11 bases between them. The CDR3 is made up of 13 amino acids. Germline CDR1 SGHRS, CDR2 YFSETQ. As DNA, the CDR3 is TGCGCCAGCAGCCTTGGACTATTTGAAAAACTGTTTTTT. This codes for CASSLGLFEKLFF.

This clonotype has more than one count but fewer than ten. The chain joins TRBV28 to TRBJ1-6; D is uncertain. This CDR3 spans 14 amino acids. Germline values: CDR1 MDHEN, CDR2 SYDVKM. Trimming stripped 6 bases from V and 6 bases from J, with 12 bases between. CDR3 loop: CASSTISLNSPLHF. Written as DNA, the CDR3 is TGTGCCAGCAGCACAATCTCGCTTAATTCACCCCTCCACTTT.

To note about this clonotype: The conserved phenylalanine or tryptophan normally closing the CDR3 is absent here, so this likely arose from a read error. This chain joins TRBV28 and TRBJ2-7; weak D call: TRBD2 (5 bases). Deletions cut 6 bases from V and 3 bases from J, with 15 bases between. The CDR3 loop spans 14 amino acids. Germline assignment: CDR1 MDHEN and CDR2 SYDVKM. CDR3 in amino acids: CASSRGPVCYEQYC. Here the CDR3 DNA reads TGTGCCAGCAGCCGAGGGCCCGTCTGCTACGAGCAGTACTGC.